The 24 T cell receptor beta chains reported below all come from one sample, sequenced in a study of tissue T cells after allogeneic stem cell transplantation. Time point defined: mouse harvest day 7 after allogeneic transplant. Mouse grafts combined 10^7 T-cell-depleted bone marrow cells with 10^6 splenic CD5+ T cells. Produced via immunoSEQ multiplex PCR; TCRdb's table is partial and in-frame only. The sample contains approximately 5,700 clones, just over 50% of which appear only once. Sequencing used gut tissue. Receptor source: a female BALB/c mouse given C57BL/6 T cells with graft-versus-host disease after an allogeneic hematopoietic cell transplant.

This clone was observed a few times. The genes and germline here are from mouse. The read terminates 1 residue before the CDR3 end, so the remaining end is supplied by the germline J gene. The V call is TRBV19, the J call TRBJ2-3; the D gene is possibly TRBD1 (6 bases). CDR3 size: 13 residues. Germline CDR1 FNHDT, CDR2 SITEND (reference sequence). Between the trimmed V and J ends, which lost 8 bases and 0 bases, there was a span of 10 bases. The CDR3 DNA, read in part, is TGTGCCAGATGGACAGCTAGTGCAGAAACGCTGTAT. It yields the protein CARWTASAETLY. The entire CDR3 protein is CARWTASAETLYF.

A note on this clone: Genes and germline come from the mouse. The CDR3 end lies 1 residue beyond the end of the read and is filled in from the germline J gene. This chain connects TRBV22 to TRBJ2-7; TRBD1 is the table's D call and was not checked against the DNA. TRBV22 is a listed pseudogene. The CDR3 extends over 12 amino acids. The sequenced part of the CDR3 DNA is TGTGCCAGCAGTCTGCAGGGCTATGAACAGTAC. It codes for CASSLQGYEQY. In full, the CDR3 reads CASSLQGYEQYF.

Comments on this clone: Gene names and germline match the mouse. Coverage ceases 1 residue before the CDR3 finishes, and the germline J gene fills in the end. V gene TRBV15 combines with J gene TRBJ2-1, with D possibly being TRBD1 or TRBD2 (5 bases each). This CDR3 is built from 13 residues. Per the germline V gene, CDR1 is SGHND and CDR2 is FRSKSL. With 6 bases removed from V and 6 bases from J, the gap between germline ends came to 12 bases. The CDR3 sequence is CASRPGESAEQFF. Partial CDR3 DNA: TGTGCCAGCAGGCCGGGGGAGAGTGCTGAGCAGTTC.

With regard to this clone: The genes are named according to mouse. The read gets to within 1 residue of the CDR3 end, and the germline J gene fills in the rest. V gene TRBV12-1 combines with J gene TRBJ2-4, with 9 bases that match TRBD2. Per germline, CDR1 SGHSN and CDR2 HYEKVE. V was pared by 5 bases and J by 2 bases, with 4 bases of the junction left unmatched. This CDR3 contains 14 residues. The CDR3 bases that were read are TGTGCCAGCTTGCTGGGGGGGACTCAAAACACCTTGTAC. Translation gives CASLLGGTQNTLY. The entire CDR3 protein reads CASLLGGTQNTLYF.

As to this clone: Gene names are the mouse ones. The read finishes 1 residue shy of the CDR3 end, and the germline J gene is used to complete it. V usage is TRBV26 and J usage is TRBJ1-2; TRBD1 is a possible D gene (5 bases). The CDR3 is made up of 13 amino acids. Germline V CDR1 and CDR2: KGHPV, FQNQEV (reference sequence). Trimming pared 2 bases from V and 4 bases from J, leaving 8 bases between. The chain's CDR3 is CASSLGGGSDYTF. The CDR3 bases that were read are TGTGCCAGCAGTCTGGGGGGGGGCTCCGACTACACC.

This clone is labeled as medium-sized. Here the gene names and germline are mouse. The read falls 1 residue short of the CDR3 end, and the missing part is taken from the germline J gene. V is TRBV13-2 and J is TRBJ2-7; D is tentatively TRBD1 or TRBD2 (5 bases each). The length of the CDR3 is 12 residues. Germline CDR1 is NNHNN and CDR2 is SYGAGS (reference sequence). V lost 0 bases and J lost 7, with 8 bases in between. The covered CDR3 bases are TGTGCCAGCGGTGATGCGGGGGACGAACAGTAC. As protein: CASGDAGDEQY. The entire CDR3 protein is CASGDAGDEQYF.

This clone was detected once. Gene names and germline refer to mouse. The read falls 1 residue short of the CDR3 end, and the missing part is taken from the germline J gene. The chain combines TRBV26 with TRBJ2-3; a possible D gene is TRBD2 (5 bases). In germline, CDR1 is KGHPV, CDR2 FQNQEV (reference sequence). V dropped 3 bases and J dropped 6 bases, with 10 bases sitting between them. The CDR3 loop spans 13 amino acids. CDR3 DNA (partial): TGTGCCAGCAGTCTTCCTGGGTCGGAAACGCTGTAT. Its translation: CASSLPGSETLY. The complete CDR3 protein is CASSLPGSETLYF.

A note on this clone: Mouse gene names apply. Sequencing ends 1 residue short of the CDR3 end; the germline J gene provides the rest. The V call is TRBV3, the J call TRBJ2-7, with TRBD2 as a possible D gene (6 bases). CDR1 is SNHLY, CDR2 FYNGKV, per germline (reference sequence). The germline V and J ends were trimmed by 3 bases and 5 bases, with 11 bases remaining between them. The CDR3 totals 13 residues. The CDR3 spells CASSFWGMDEQYF. The covered CDR3 bases are TGTGCCAGCAGCTTTTGGGGGATGGATGAACAGTAC.

Concerning this clone itself: The gene symbols are mouse symbols. The sequence runs out 1 residue before the end of the CDR3; the remainder is reconstructed from the germline J gene. The chain uses TRBV16 and TRBJ1-1; no clear D gene. V was shortened by 2 bases and J by 0 bases, with 4 bases between the two germline ends. The CDR3 runs 13 residues. The germline V gene encodes CDR1 SGHSA and CDR2 FRNQAP. The CDR3 region is CASSLTANTEVFF. The part of the CDR3 DNA that was read is TGTGCAAGCAGCTTAACAGCAAACACAGAAGTCTTC.

Of note for this clone: Mouse gene names and germline throughout. The CDR3 end falls 1 residue outside the read, so it is completed with the germline J gene. The chain recombines TRBV23 with TRBJ2-5; no check of the table's D call, TRBD2, against the DNA was made. The CDR3 loop spans 16 amino acids. Looked up from germline, CDR1 is KGHTA and CDR2 is FQNQQP. The covered CDR3 bases are TGCTCCAGCAGCGTACTGGGGGGGATTAACCAAGACACCCAGTAC. Encoded protein: CSSSVLGGINQDTQY. The full CDR3 is CSSSVLGGINQDTQYF.

This clone is medium-sized (0.01 to 0.1%) in the sample. Gene names refer to mouse genes. The read is 1 residue too short to cover the CDR3 end, so that end is filled in from the germline J gene. The chain recombines TRBV20 with TRBJ1-5, with 7 bases lining up with TRBD1. CDR3 length: 12 amino acids. Germline assignment: CDR1 GFQATS and CDR2 STVNSAI. J gave up 7 bases and V 2 bases, and 2 bases lay outside the gene matches. The CDR3 protein is CGARRGQQAPLF. Partial CDR3 DNA: TGTGGTGCTAGGAGGGGACAGCAGGCTCCGCTT.

Concerning this clone: Germline and genes here are mouse. The CDR3 end falls 1 residue outside the read, so it is completed with the germline J gene. The V call is TRBV15, the J call TRBJ1-1; D remains unclear. The V gene's germline CDR1 is SGHND and CDR2 FRSKSL. The CDR3 has 13 amino acids. V was cut by 3 bases and J by 0 bases, with 5 bases left in between. The DNA read from the CDR3 is TGTGCCAGCAGTTTTAGTGCAAACACAGAAGTCTTC. Translation: CASSFSANTEVF. The full CDR3 protein reads CASSFSANTEVFF.

Points on this clone: The gene names here belong to mouse. Read data end 1 residue before the CDR3 end; the end is taken from the germline J gene. V usage is TRBV3 and J usage is TRBJ2-4; D may be TRBD2 (6 bases). Germline V CDR1 and CDR2: SNHLY, FYNGKV (reference sequence). With 6 bases removed from V and 2 bases from J, the gap between germline ends came to 12 bases. The CDR3 extends over 14 amino acids. CDR3 bases read: TGTGCCAGCAGTCCCACTGGGTTTCAAAACACCTTGTAC. Its protein is CASSPTGFQNTLY. The whole CDR3 sequence reads CASSPTGFQNTLYF.

This clone was recorded a few times. The germline and genes are mouse ones. The CDR3 end lies 1 residue beyond the end of the read and is filled in from the germline J gene. The chain joins TRBV13-2 to TRBJ1-3; no clear D. Germline CDR1 and CDR2: NNHNN and SYGAGS (reference sequence). This CDR3 comprises 14 residues. The V end was cut by 1 base, the J end by 2 bases, with 7 bases between. The CDR3 region is CASGDREAGNTLYF. The part of the CDR3 DNA that was read is TGTGCCAGCGGTGATAGGGAGGCTGGAAATACGCTCTAT.

Note on this clone: Germline and genes here are mouse. The read stops 1 residue short of the end of the CDR3; the missing end is completed from the germline J gene. The gene calls are TRBV23 and TRBJ2-4; the D call TRBD1 from the table was never checked on the DNA. CDR1 is KGHTA, CDR2 FQNQQP, per germline. The CDR3 is made up of 12 amino acids. The CDR3 loop reads CSSSQGQNTLYF. The DNA read from the CDR3 is TGCTCCAGCAGTCAAGGACAGAACACCTTGTAC.

Remarks on this clone: Gene names are the mouse ones. The sequence runs out 1 residue before the end of the CDR3; the remainder is reconstructed from the germline J gene. The chain uses TRBV14 and TRBJ2-7; 13 bases map to TRBD2. This CDR3 contains 14 residues. CDR1 is SGHDT, CDR2 FRDEAV, per germline. The V gene end was trimmed by 4 bases and the J gene end by 5 bases; junction bases not matched to a gene: 3. This chain's CDR3 is CASSPDWGGDEQYF. The covered CDR3 bases are TGTGCCAGCAGTCCGGACTGGGGGGGCGATGAACAGTAC.

This clone was seen a handful of times. Gene names are mouse gene names. The read ends 1 residue shy of where the CDR3 ends; the end is completed using the germline J gene. The rearrangement uses TRBV26 and TRBJ2-7; the match to TRBD2 covers 8 bases. The CDR3 totals 13 residues. V shed 4 bases, J shed 3 bases, and the junction held 2 bases outside the gene matches. Germline lookup yields CDR1 KGHPV and CDR2 FQNQEV (reference sequence). The sequenced CDR3 bases are TGTGCCAGCAGTCCGGGACTGGTCTATGAACAGTAC. It codes for CASSPGLVYEQY. The complete CDR3 protein is CASSPGLVYEQYF.

This clone has only a few counts. The listed genes are named as in mouse. Read data end 1 residue before the CDR3 end; the end is taken from the germline J gene. The chain employs TRBV24 and TRBJ2-2; no reliable D call. There are 14 residues in the CDR3. Deletions cut 4 bases from V and 0 bases from J, with 6 bases between. Germline lookup yields CDR1 KGHTA and CDR2 FRNEEI. Here the CDR3 reads CASSPGANTGQLYF. The CDR3 DNA, read in part, is TGTGCCAGCAGTCCCGGAGCAAACACCGGGCAGCTCTAC.

This clone was seen a single time. Mouse gene names apply. Coverage ceases 1 residue before the CDR3 finishes, and the germline J gene fills in the end. This chain joins TRBV26 and TRBJ1-1; TRBD1 matches 7 bases. Germline V gives CDR1 KGHPV, CDR2 FQNQEV (reference sequence). The CDR3 runs 14 residues. V lost 4 bases to trimming and J lost 0 bases; unmatched junction nucleotides: 2. The CDR3 bases that were read are TGTGCCAGCAGTCCCGGGACAGCAAACACAGAAGTCTTC. It codes for CASSPGTANTEVF. The complete CDR3 protein is CASSPGTANTEVFF.

This clone showed up just a few times. Genes and germline are mouse. Incomplete CDR3 DNA: TGCACCTGCAGTGCAGATCGGACAGGGTCCAACGAAAGATTATTT. Translation: CTCSADRTGSNERLF. The entire CDR3 is CTCSADRTGSNERLFF. The chain is built from TRBV1 and TRBJ1-4; 8 bases agree with TRBD1. The CDR3 goes on 1 residue after the read ends, and that part is filled in from the germline J gene. The germline CDR1 and CDR2 sequences are NSQYPW and LRSPGD (reference sequence). The J segment lost 2 bases and the V segment lost 0 bases, leaving 2 bases of the junction unmatched. The CDR3 totals 16 residues.

In the case of this clone: Genes and germline are mouse. The read ends 1 residue before the CDR3 terminus; that terminus is restored from the germline J gene. This chain connects TRBV26 to TRBJ1-1; 12 nucleotides align to TRBD1. The germline CDR1 and CDR2 sequences are KGHPV and FQNQEV (reference sequence). With V trimmed by 6 bases and J by 3 bases, 5 bases remained unmatched. CDR3 length: 15 amino acids. CDR3: CASSWGTGGDTEVFF. The DNA read from the CDR3 is TGTGCCAGCAGCTGGGGGACAGGGGGCGACACAGAAGTCTTC.

A word on this clone: The genes and germline here are from mouse. The read finishes 1 residue shy of the CDR3 end, and the germline J gene is used to complete it. This chain joins TRBV13-2 and TRBJ2-7; D remains ambiguous. CDR3 length: 11 amino acids. Germline V gene lookup returns CDR1 NNHNN and CDR2 SYGAGS (reference sequence). V gave up 0 bases and J gave up 7 bases, with 5 bases separating them. CDR3 DNA, as far as it was read: TGTGCCAGCGGTGATGCTTGGGAACAGTAC. It encodes CASGDAWEQY. The CDR3 in full is CASGDAWEQYF.

This clone was seen only a few times. Germline and genes: mouse. Sequencing ends 1 residue short of the CDR3 end; the germline J gene provides the rest. The J gene is TRBJ2-7, the V gene TRBV31; 9 nucleotides line up with TRBD2. The CDR3 has 14 amino acids. V lost 0 bases and J lost 3; bases outside the gene matches: 3. Germline lookup yields CDR1 GKSSPN and CDR2 SITVG. Partial CDR3 DNA: TGTGCCTGGAGTCTAGGGACTGGGATCTATGAACAGTAC. It is translated as CAWSLGTGIYEQY. The full CDR3 protein reads CAWSLGTGIYEQYF.

Points on this clone: Mouse germline and gene names are used. The CDR3 goes on 1 residue after the read ends, and that part is filled in from the germline J gene. The chain combines TRBV13-3 with TRBJ1-3; 9 bases match TRBD1. Germline values: CDR1 NNHDY, CDR2 SYVADS. The V and J ends lost 5 bases and 4 bases, in that order; junction bases with no gene match: 4. The CDR3 totals 14 residues. The part of the CDR3 DNA that was read is TGTGCCAGCAGCCTGACAGGGGGAGGAAATACGCTCTAT. It codes for CASSLTGGGNTLY. The whole CDR3 reads CASSLTGGGNTLYF. Looking up the rest from reference TRBV13-3 and TRBJ1-3 gives the full variable domain: EAAVTQSPRSKVAVTGGKVTLSCHQTNNHDYMYWYRQDTGHGLRLIHYSYVADSTEKGDIPDGYKASRPSQENFSLILELASLSQTAVYFCASSLTGGGNTLYFGEGSRLIVV.